This TCR beta chain stems from a study of T cell responses to AZD1222 COVID-19 vaccine. Germline values: CDR1 LGHNA, CDR2 YSLEER. V dropped 1 base and J dropped 6; count of bases not matched to a gene: 2. This CDR3 spans 14 amino acids. Sequencing used immunoSEQ multiplex PCR; TCRdb keeps in-frame clones, though not all of them. The sample records fewer than 140,000 clones, 90% being singletons. The sample in question was peripheral blood, obtained 28 days after the second AZD1222 dose. The chain couples TRBV4-3 to TRBJ2-7, with 11 bases identical to TRBD2. The receptor was isolated from an adult who received the AZD1222 COVID-19 vaccine. The CDR3 coding sequence is TGCGCCAGCAGCCAAGTAGCGGGGGGGTCCGAGCAGTACTTC. Translating it yields CASSQVAGGSEQYF.